Listed here is a single T cell receptor beta chain. Its target is not known. This sample was included in a study of T-cell memory formation after mild COVID-19. Overall study: Clusters of TCRs were largely donor specific. Study-wide points: Researchers report contracting CD4+ clones mostly in CM and EM, with CD8+ clones in EMRA. Later expanders leaned CD4+, whereas clones that contracted between day 15 and 85 were balanced CD4/CD8.

Researchers used 5'RACE with constant-segment primers to make TCR alpha and TCR beta cDNA libraries that carry sample barcodes and UMIs. TCRdb ran MiXCR on the 5' RACE reads and lists one entry per CDR3 protein. The top ten clones hold about 12% of a sample with hundreds of thousands of distinct CDR3 sequences, around 25% of them seen once. In germline, CDR1 is SGHKS, CDR2 YYEKEE (reference sequence). The CDR3 is 13 amino acids. J gave up 3 bases and V 3 bases, and 3 bases lay outside the gene matches. The chain combines TRBV5-5 with TRBJ2-7, with TRBD1 identical over 7 bases. The receptor's source is an adult woman who had mild COVID-19 (a few samples of this study predate the infection). Cell type and time point are not known. Sequencing used PBMCs or a T cell subset sorted from them (not recorded which). The CDR3 sequence is CASSWDSLYEQYF. As DNA, the CDR3 is TGTGCCAGCAGCTGGGACAGCCTCTACGAGCAGTACTTC.